These 30 T cell receptor beta chains share one sample of origin, sequenced in a study of identical twins. TCRdb itself ran the 5' RACE reads through MiXCR, one entry per CDR3 protein. The sample shows 450,000 or so distinct CDR3 sequences, 12% to 15% of them seen only once. These data also formed part of another study, on yellow fever vaccine responses in identical twins.

Sequencing was performed on CD4+ T cells sorted from blood. The receptors were gathered from a woman aged 18-29 years in good health.

This clonotype showed up many times. The chain joins TRBV4-1 to TRBJ1-1, with unresolved D. This CDR3 has 15 residues. Trimming cost V 0 bases and J 1 base, with 9 bases left between them. CDR1 and CDR2 (germline): MGHRA, YSYEKL. CDR3 residues: CASSQDRPGNTEAFF. The CDR3 coding sequence is TGCGCCAGCAGCCAAGATAGACCGGGGAACACTGAAGCTTTCTTT.

This clonotype appeared many times. V is TRBV27 and J is TRBJ2-1; 10 bases map to TRBD2. The V gene end was trimmed by 0 bases and the J gene end by 8 bases; junction bases not matched to a gene: 4. CDR3 size: 15 residues. Per germline, CDR1 MNHEY and CDR2 SMNVEV (reference sequence). The DNA of the CDR3 is TGTGCCAGCAGTTTATCTGTAGCGGGAGGCCATGAGCAGTTCTTC. This encodes CASSLSVAGGHEQFF.

In this sample, this clonotype turned up a few times. The gene calls are TRBV20-1 and TRBJ2-7; D is possibly TRBD1 (5 bases). V shed 4 bases and J shed 2 bases, with 9 bases lying between them. The CDR3 consists of 12 residues. The V gene's germline CDR1 is DFQATT and CDR2 SNEGSKA (reference sequence). The CDR3 is CSAKTDPYEQYF. The CDR3 DNA sequence: TGCAGTGCTAAGACAGATCCCTACGAGCAGTACTTC.

The chain uses TRBV6-1 and TRBJ2-1; D is perhaps TRBD2 (7 bases). Germline CDR1 reads MNHNS; CDR2 reads SASEGT. CDR3 length: 16 amino acids. The V end lost 6 bases, the J end lost 0 bases, and 15 bases lay between the germline ends. CDR3 loop: CASRFLADSSYNEQFF. In nucleotides, the CDR3 is TGTGCCAGCAGGTTTCTAGCGGACAGCTCCTACAATGAGCAGTTCTTC.

This clonotype was seen more than once but under ten times. The chain recombines TRBV6-2 or TRBV6-3 with TRBJ2-7; TRBD1 aligns across 9 bases. The CDR3 loop spans 14 amino acids. Trimming cost V 5 bases and J 3 bases; bases outside gene matches: 5. The V gene's germline CDR1 is MNHEY and CDR2 SVGEGT. CDR3: CASSRRTGVYEQYF. Here the CDR3 DNA reads TGTGCCAGCAGTCGTCGGACAGGGGTCTACGAGCAGTACTTC.

The CDR3 nucleotides read TGTGCCAGCAGCTTGGCGGGAGGCCCCTTGGACGAGCAGTACTTC. Translating gives CASSLAGGPLDEQYF. The chain recombines TRBV5-4 with TRBJ2-7; 7 bases are shared with TRBD2. Germline V gives CDR1 SGHNT, CDR2 YYREEE (reference sequence). CDR3 size: 15 residues. J lost 5 bases, V lost 0 bases, and 8 bases had no gene match.

This clonotype has at least ten counts. This chain connects TRBV7-8 to TRBJ1-4, with 7 nucleotides matching TRBD1. Germline values: CDR1 SGHVS, CDR2 FQNEAQ. Germline trimming cut 5 bases from V and 4 bases from J; bases unmatched to any gene: 10. The CDR3 loop spans 16 amino acids. The CDR3 here is CASSRDRNRFNEKLFF. In DNA, the CDR3 is TGTGCCAGCAGCCGGGACAGAAACCGATTTAATGAAAAACTGTTTTTT.

This clonotype was seen many times. The chain uses TRBV29-1 and TRBJ2-3, with D unresolved. Trimming shortened V by 7 bases and J by 6 bases, and 17 bases separated the two germline ends. The CDR3 sequence is 13 residues long. The germline gives CDR1 SQVTM, CDR2 ANQGSEA. This CDR3 reads CSAQPQMGDTQYF. The CDR3 nucleotides are TGCAGCGCCCAGCCGCAAATGGGGGATACGCAGTATTTT.

The sample holds a few counts of this clonotype. CDR3 nucleotide sequence: TGTGCCAGCAGTGAAACACAGGGGGTCCTTGAAAAACTGTTTTTT. Its translation: CASSETQGVLEKLFF. This sequence joins TRBV6-1 and TRBJ1-4; 8 bases fit TRBD1. The CDR3 totals 15 residues. Trimming at V came to 2 bases and at J to 7 bases, leaving 6 bases not matched to a gene. In germline, CDR1 is MNHNS, CDR2 SASEGT.

V is TRBV6-1 and J is TRBJ1-5; TRBD1 might be the D (5 bases). The CDR3 sequence is 14 residues long. Between the trimmed V and J ends, which lost 8 bases and 5 bases, there was a span of 16 bases. Looked up from germline, CDR1 is MNHNS and CDR2 is SASEGT. Written as DNA, the CDR3 is TGTGCCAGCGGGGACCCCGGGGAATATCAGCCCCAGCATTTT. Translated: CASGDPGEYQPQHF.

This clonotype was counted at least ten times. The chain couples TRBV29-1 to TRBJ2-7, with 11 bases lining up with TRBD2. Trimming took 7 bases from V and 4 from J; bases not matched to a gene: 3. Per the germline V gene, CDR1 is SQVTM and CDR2 is ANQGSEA. This CDR3 comprises 12 residues. The CDR3, as DNA: TGCAGCGCCACTAGCGGGAGTTACGAGCAGTACTTC. Protein sequence: CSATSGSYEQYF.

The CDR3 sequence is CASSSWGSLARVRAPWQYF. The CDR3 nucleotides read TGTGCCAGCAGCTCGTGGGGGTCACTAGCCAGGGTACGAGCCCCATGGCAGTACTTC. This rearrangement joins TRBV11-2 to TRBJ2-7; possible D gene TRBD2, 6 bases. V lost 4 bases and J 9 bases, leaving 34 bases between the germline ends. This CDR3 is built from 19 residues. Germline values: CDR1 SGHAT, CDR2 FQNNGV.

A few counts support this clonotype. The chain employs TRBV7-2 and TRBJ2-1, with 9 positions matching TRBD2. The CDR3 has 16 amino acids. Germline lookup yields CDR1 SGHTA and CDR2 FQGNSA. After removal of 1 base from V and 2 bases from J, the junction contained 3 bases not matched to a gene. CDR3 in DNA: TGTGCCAGCAGCTTAGTAGGCGGGGGGGCCTACAATGAGCAGTTCTTC. Translated: CASSLVGGGAYNEQFF.

The rearrangement links TRBV20-1 to TRBJ2-2; 7 bases fit TRBD2. CDR1 and CDR2 from the germline V gene are DFQATT and SNEGSKA (reference sequence). Germline trimming cut 0 bases from V and 3 bases from J; bases unmatched to any gene: 4. This CDR3 contains 15 residues. This CDR3 reads CSARDGGSHTGELFF. CDR3 in DNA: TGCAGTGCTAGAGATGGCGGGAGCCACACCGGGGAGCTGTTTTTT.

The chain is built from TRBV6-1 and TRBJ1-5, with 10 bases fitting TRBD1. The CDR3 spans 15 residues. V shed 5 bases and J 5 bases; nucleotides not matched to a gene: 6. The germline V gene has CDR1 MNHNS and CDR2 SASEGT. Here the CDR3 reads CASSLPDRGYQPQHF. CDR3 coding DNA: TGTGCCAGCAGTCTTCCGGACAGGGGGTATCAGCCCCAGCATTTT.

The genes are TRBV20-1 and TRBJ2-3, with D possibly TRBD1 on 7 matching bases. This CDR3 has 12 residues. Germline V lookup: CDR1 DFQATT, CDR2 SNEGSKA (reference sequence). Trimming took 8 bases from V and 3 from J, leaving 12 bases between them. The CDR3 loop reads CSMQGGTDTQYF. The CDR3 DNA is TGCAGTATGCAGGGGGGAACAGATACGCAGTATTTT.

In its sample, this clonotype was seen a few times. This chain joins TRBV28 and TRBJ2-5; maybe TRBD2 (7 bases). This CDR3 spans 15 amino acids. Trimming left V 2 bases short and J 2 bases short, with 12 bases between. Per the germline V gene, CDR1 is MDHEN and CDR2 is SYDVKM. CDR3 in DNA: TGTGCCAGCAGTTTAGGGGGGGCAGTACAAGAGACCCAGTACTTC. Its protein is CASSLGGAVQETQYF. The full variable domain, rest sourced from reference TRBV28 and TRBJ2-5, is DVKVTQSSRYLVKRTGEKVFLECVQDMDHENMFWYRQDPGLGLRLIYFSYDVKMKEKGDIPEGYSVSREKKERFSLILESASTNQTSMYLCASSLGGAVQETQYFGPGTRLLVL.

This chain connects TRBV6-4 to TRBJ2-1; no firm D call. With 0 bases removed from V and 6 bases from J, the gap between germline ends came to 9 bases. Germline loops: CDR1 MRHNA, CDR2 SNTAGT. The CDR3 loop spans 14 amino acids. CDR3 in amino acids: CASSDSSTFNEQFF. As DNA, the CDR3 is TGTGCCAGCAGTGACTCTTCGACGTTCAATGAGCAGTTCTTC.

The chain carries TRBV7-9 and TRBJ2-1; D call uncertain. V was trimmed by 1 base and J by 7 bases, leaving 11 bases between them. The CDR3 spans 14 residues. Germline-derived CDR1 and CDR2 are SEHNR and FQNEAQ (reference sequence). Here the CDR3 reads CASSLERLRNEQFF. CDR3 nucleotides: TGTGCCAGCAGCTTAGAACGGCTTAGAAATGAGCAGTTCTTC.

V gene TRBV20-1 combines with J gene TRBJ2-2; 11 bases fit TRBD2. The CDR3 length is 16 residues. Unmatched junction bases numbered 8, after V lost 3 bases and J lost 5 bases. Germline CDR1 and CDR2: DFQATT and SNEGSKA (reference sequence). This CDR3 is CSASQLAGAGTGELFF. CDR3 nucleotides: TGCAGTGCTAGCCAACTAGCGGGAGCAGGGACCGGGGAGCTGTTTTTT.

DNA of the CDR3: TGCGCCAGCGGTGCGTGGGCAAACACCGGGGAGCTGTTTTTT. Protein sequence: CASGAWANTGELFF. The rearrangement links TRBV10-2 to TRBJ2-2, with D unresolved. V lost 8 bases, J lost 2 bases, and 12 bases lay in between. This CDR3 is 14 amino acids long. Germline assignment: CDR1 WSHSY and CDR2 SAAADI.

There are a few counts of this clonotype. CDR3 loop: CASSITGADFHTGELFF. The DNA for the CDR3 is TGCGCCAGCAGCATCACTGGGGCAGACTTTCACACCGGGGAGCTGTTTTTT. J is TRBJ2-2 and V is TRBV5-1; perhaps TRBD1 as D (5 bases). Per germline, CDR1 SGHRS and CDR2 YFSETQ. Trimming removed 4 bases at V and 3 bases at J, with 19 bases between. This CDR3 is 17 amino acids long. The whole variable domain, filled in from reference TRBV5-1 and TRBJ2-2, reads KAGVTQTPRYLIKTRGQQVTLSCSPISGHRSVSWYQQTPGQGLQFLFEYFSETQRNKGNFPGRFSGRQFSNSRSEMNVSTLELGDSALYLCASSITGADFHTGELFFGEGSRLTVL.

The chain combines TRBV27 with TRBJ2-1, with 9 bases matching TRBD2. V trimming: 3 bases; J trimming: 7 bases; junction bases outside the gene matches: 10. The CDR3 spans 16 residues. The germline CDR1 and CDR2 sequences are MNHEY and SMNVEV (reference sequence). CDR3 sequence reads: CASSLQGSGRGNEQFF. Written as DNA, the CDR3 is TGTGCCAGCAGTTTGCAGGGTAGCGGGAGAGGAAATGAGCAGTTCTTC.

The chain uses TRBV5-1 and TRBJ2-4; D is unresolved. Germline CDR1 and CDR2: SGHRS and YFSETQ. V lost 3 bases to trimming and J lost 3 bases, with 13 bases between them. The CDR3 contains 15 residues. The CDR3 sequence: CASSSSDGSKNIQYF. The CDR3 nucleotides read TGCGCCAGCAGCTCCTCAGACGGAAGCAAAAACATTCAGTACTTC. Variable domain in full (rest from reference TRBV5-1 and TRBJ2-4): KAGVTQTPRYLIKTRGQQVTLSCSPISGHRSVSWYQQTPGQGLQFLFEYFSETQRNKGNFPGRFSGRQFSNSRSEMNVSTLELGDSALYLCASSSSDGSKNIQYFGAGTRLSVL.

The chain combines TRBV7-2 with TRBJ2-2; 11 bases are shared with TRBD2. The germline gives CDR1 SGHTA, CDR2 FQGNSA. V lost 7 bases, J lost 5 bases, and 6 bases stayed unmatched. CDR3 size: 15 residues. The CDR3, as DNA: TGTGCCAGCAAGGGGGGACTAGCGGAGACCGGGGAGCTGTTTTTT. It translates to CASKGGLAETGELFF.

J is TRBJ2-7 and V is TRBV10-3; D might be TRBD1 (6 bases). The CDR3 runs 15 residues. With 0 bases removed from V and 6 bases from J, the gap between germline ends came to 15 bases. From germline, CDR1 is ENHRY and CDR2 SYGVKD. The CDR3 spells CAISESSTTGREQYF. In DNA, the CDR3 is TGTGCCATCAGTGAGTCGTCTACCACAGGGCGCGAGCAGTACTTC.

The chain is built from TRBV5-1 and TRBJ2-1; D may be TRBD2 (6 bases). CDR3 length equals 12 residues. V shed 7 bases and J shed 11 bases, with 16 bases lying between them. CDR1 SGHRS and CDR2 YFSETQ come from the germline V gene. The CDR3 bases are TGCGCCAGCTCCCAGGAGGGCCCCAAGCAGTTCTTC. It codes for CASSQEGPKQFF.

A few counts support this clonotype. The rearrangement joins TRBV20-1 to TRBJ2-3, with 10 bases identical to TRBD2. V trimming: 6 bases; J trimming: 3 bases; junction bases outside the gene matches: 9. Germline values: CDR1 DFQATT, CDR2 SNEGSKA (reference sequence). This CDR3 is built from 15 residues. CDR3 region: CSADKTSGKTDTQYF. The DNA for the CDR3 is TGCAGTGCCGATAAAACTAGCGGGAAAACAGATACGCAGTATTTT.

The chain recombines TRBV18 with TRBJ2-1; D could derive from TRBD1 or TRBD2 (6 bases each). Germline CDR1 KGHSH, CDR2 LQKENI. V gave up 8 bases and J gave up 4 bases, with 24 bases separating them. The CDR3 has 17 amino acids. CDR3 bases: TGTGCCAGCACGCTGTGGGGGGCTGACCGAATTTACAATGAGCAGTTCTTC. Translating gives CASTLWGADRIYNEQFF.

This clonotype was seen repeatedly, ten times or more. This chain links TRBV12-3 or TRBV12-4 with TRBJ2-2; D remains ambiguous. V was cut by 3 bases and J by 4 bases, with 12 bases left in between. This CDR3 has 15 residues. DNA of the CDR3: TGTGCCAGCAGTTTCTCTGCAAAAGGCACCGGGGAGCTGTTTTTT. Translated: CASSFSAKGTGELFF.